A selection of T cell receptor beta chains follows, all from one sample in a study of T cell responses to AZD1222 COVID-19 vaccine. The table came from immunoSEQ multiplex PCR; TCRdb's copy has only in-frame clones and leaves some out. This sample yields about 150,000 clones, of which about nine tenths are seen a single time; approximately 1.8% belongs to the top ten. Sequencing used peripheral blood, obtained on day 0 of AZD1222 vaccination. These receptors came from an adult in good health. Each CDR3 is given with its conserved first and last residue. The D gene is left open where the match is weak. Not all rows give a size; the values are once, few, many and, for expanded clones, a class.

j_call clone_size d_call v_call cdr3_nt cdr3_aa
TRBJ1-6 NA NA TRBV7-3 TGTGCCAGCAGCTTAGGGACCAATAATTCACCCCTCCACTTT CASSLGTNNSPLHF
TRBJ2-3 NA NA TRBV7-8 TGTGCCAGCAGCTCTACTAGCAAAACTAGCACAGATACGCAGTATTTT CASSSTSKTSTDTQYF
TRBJ2-3 NA NA TRBV7-9 TGTGCCAGCAGCCTATCGGGGTTGGGCACAGATACGCAGTATTTT CASSLSGLGTDTQYF
TRBJ2-7 few NA TRBV12-3/TRBV12-4 TGTGCCAGCAGTTATGGCAACTCCTACGAGCAGTACTTC CASSYGNSYEQYF
TRBJ1-1 NA TRBD1 TRBV13 TGTGCCAGCAGCCTCCGGGACAGGAACACTGAAGCTTTCTTT CASSLRDRNTEAFF
TRBJ2-7 NA NA TRBV5-5 TGTGCCAGCAGGCCTCCCCTCGATATCGGCGAGCAGTACTTC CASRPPLDIGEQYF
TRBJ2-1 NA TRBD2 TRBV7-9 TGTGCCAGCAGCACTAGGGGACTAGCGGGAGAGGGAACCACCTACAATGAGCAGTTCTTC CASSTRGLAGEGTTYNEQFF
TRBJ2-1 NA NA TRBV2 TGTGCCAGCAGCGCAGGGGTCTCCTACAATGAGCAGTTCTTC CASSAGVSYNEQFF
TRBJ2-6 NA NA TRBV19 TGTGCCAGTAGTCCCACTGGCTCTGGGGCCAACGTCCTGACTTTC CASSPTGSGANVLTF
TRBJ1-1 NA TRBD1 TRBV5-1 TGCGCCAGCAGCTTGTCGTGGACAGGGAACACTGAAGCTTTCTTT CASSLSWTGNTEAFF
TRBJ2-7 NA NA TRBV7-2 TGTGCCAGCAGCTTAGGGGCAGGGGCGTACTACGAGCAGTACTTC CASSLGAGAYYEQYF
TRBJ1-4 once NA TRBV4-3 TGCGCCAGCAGCCAAGATCGCCCCCCAACTAATGAAAAACTGTTTTTT CASSQDRPPTNEKLFF
TRBJ1-6 NA NA TRBV9 TGTGCCAGCAGCGTAGCCCAGGTTAGGATAGTGAATTCACCCCTCCACTTT CASSVAQVRIVNSPLHF
TRBJ1-2 NA NA TRBV27 TGTGCCAGCAGTCTCAATCAGGGATCCTTTAACTATGGCTACACCTTC CASSLNQGSFNYGYTF
TRBJ2-5 NA NA TRBV28 TGTGCCAGCAGTCTAGAGTCGGGGGAGACCCAGTACTTC CASSLESGETQYF
TRBJ2-3 NA NA TRBV25-1 TGTGCCAGCAGCGAAAGGGACCGAAACACAGATACGCAGTATTTT CASSERDRNTDTQYF
TRBJ2-7 NA NA TRBV21-1 TGTGCCAGCAGCCGGTACAGGGGGCCCCGGGACGAGCAGTACTTC CASSRYRGPRDEQYF
TRBJ1-6 few TRBD1 TRBV9 TGTGCCAGCAGCCAGGGACAGGGGAATTCACCCCTCCACTTT CASSQGQGNSPLHF
TRBJ1-5 NA NA TRBV18 TGTGCCAGCTCACCACAGACAGGAGTAGATCAGCCCCAGCATTTT CASSPQTGVDQPQHF
TRBJ1-1 NA TRBD1 TRBV6-2/TRBV6-3 TGTGCCAGCAGTTACCGACAGGGACTGAACACTGAAGCTTTCTTT CASSYRQGLNTEAFF
TRBJ2-7 NA NA TRBV12-3/TRBV12-4 TGTGCCAGCAGTTTCCTCAACTACGAGCAGTACTTC CASSFLNYEQYF
TRBJ1-5 NA NA TRBV28 TGTGCCAGCAGTTTGCCCGGTCATACTATGCAGCCCCAGCATTTT CASSLPGHTMQPQHF
TRBJ2-1 NA NA TRBV4-3 TGCGCCAGCAGCCAAGAGGTGCAGCGCTCCTACAATGAGCAGTTCTTC CASSQEVQRSYNEQFF
TRBJ1-1 NA TRBD1 TRBV27 TGTGCCAGCAGTTCCCTCGGGACAGGGGACACTGAAGCTTTCTTT CASSSLGTGDTEAFF
TRBJ2-1 NA TRBD2 TRBV28 TGTGCCAGCAGTCCAGGGACTAGCGGGAGCTCCTACAATGAGCAGTTCTTC CASSPGTSGSSYNEQFF
TRBJ1-2 NA TRBD1 TRBV28 TGTGCCAGCAGTTTAACCGGGACAGGGAACTATGGCTACACCTTC CASSLTGTGNYGYTF
TRBJ2-7 NA TRBD2 TRBV7-8 TGTGCCAGCAGCTTAGGGACTAGCAAATACGAGCAGTACTTC CASSLGTSKYEQYF
TRBJ1-1 once NA TRBV7-2 TGTGCCAGCATTTTTGGGGGGCAAAGCAGGACTGAAGCTTTCTTT CASIFGGQSRTEAFF
TRBJ2-7 NA TRBD2 TRBV4-3 TGCGCCAGCAGCCAAGATTGGAGACTAGCGGGAGAAGGCGAGCAGTACTTC CASSQDWRLAGEGEQYF
TRBJ1-5 NA NA TRBV19 TGTGCCAGTAGCTTCGGGTCCGGGGCGAATAGCAATCAGCCCCAGCATTTT CASSFGSGANSNQPQHF
TRBJ2-1 NA NA TRBV7-9 TGTGCCAGCAGCTTAGGAGGGGGGAATGAGCAGTTCTTC CASSLGGGNEQFF
TRBJ2-5 NA NA TRBV7-2 TGTGCCAGCAGCCCAGACCTACAAGAGACCCAGTACTTC CASSPDLQETQYF
TRBJ2-3 NA NA TRBV5-1 TGCGCCAGCAGCACCGCGTTTAATACGCAGTATTTT CASSTAFNTQYF
TRBJ2-1 NA NA TRBV21-1 TGTGCCAGCAGCAATCCTCCTAGCGTCAACTATGAAAATGAGCAGTTCTTC CASSNPPSVNYENEQFF
TRBJ2-5 NA TRBD2 TRBV5-8 TGTGCCAGCAACCGAGCGGGAGGGCCGGGAGAGACCCAGTACTTC CASNRAGGPGETQYF
TRBJ2-5 NA NA TRBV11-3 TGTGCCAGCAGCTTAGGGGCAGGGGAAGGGGAGACCCAGTACTTC CASSLGAGEGETQYF
TRBJ2-3 NA NA TRBV4-3 TGCGCCAGCAGCCAAGGTTTAACAGGGCCAGATACGCAGTATTTT CASSQGLTGPDTQYF
TRBJ2-7 NA NA TRBV6-2/TRBV6-3 TGTGCCAGCAGTTCAAACACAGGGACCGAGCAGTACTTC CASSSNTGTEQYF
TRBJ1-2 NA NA TRBV30 TGTGCCTGGCAGGTGGGCGGCTCGGGCTACACCTTC CAWQVGGSGYTF
TRBJ2-7 NA TRBD2 TRBV27 TGTGCCAGCATCCGACTAGCGGGATCCTACGAGCAGTACTTC CASIRLAGSYEQYF
TRBJ1-2 NA NA TRBV19 TGTGCCAGTAGTCCCTCGGGAAGCTACTATGGCTACACCTTC CASSPSGSYYGYTF
TRBJ2-7 NA TRBD1 TRBV5-1 TGCGCCAGCAGCTTGGATGTGTTTTTTGGGACAGTTGACTCCGAGCAGTACTTC CASSLDVFFGTVDSEQYF